This is a list of T cell receptor beta chains from one sample in a study of blood T cells in healthy people across ages. TCRdb reprocessed the 5' RACE reads via MiXCR and lists one record per CDR3 protein. Of 1.8 million or so distinct CDR3 sequences in the sample, around 42% were seen once. The sequencing input was blood. The receptors derive from a human donor in good health. Both conserved end residues are part of each CDR3. D genes are given only for firm matches. Size tells how often a clone was seen (once, few, many) or the class of an expanded clone, and some rows leave it out.

d_call,v_call,clone_size,j_call,cdr3_aa,cdr3_nt
.,TRBV9,.,TRBJ2-7,CASSPREKWSYEQYF,TGTGCCAGCAGTCCCCGGGAGAAATGGTCCTACGAGCAGTACTTC
TRBD1,TRBV6-5,.,TRBJ1-3,CASSRQGYGSGNTIYF,TGTGCCAGCAGCAGACAGGGGTACGGCTCGGGAAACACCATATATTTT
TRBD2,TRBV3-1,.,TRBJ2-7,CASSELLTGGLESYEQYF,TGTGCCAGCAGCGAATTACTAACGGGGGGGCTGGAGTCCTACGAGCAGTACTTC
.,TRBV7-2,.,TRBJ2-3,CASSPRWGDTQYF,TGTGCCAGCAGCCCACGGTGGGGAGATACGCAGTATTTT
TRBD1,TRBV7-9,.,TRBJ1-1,CASSPSDRGNTEAFF,TGTGCCAGCAGCCCCTCCGACAGGGGAAACACTGAAGCTTTCTTT
TRBD1,TRBV2,.,TRBJ2-3,CARGDRDTDTQYF,TGTGCCAGGGGGGACAGGGACACAGATACGCAGTATTTT
.,TRBV5-5,.,TRBJ1-4,CASTRGRNEKLFF,TGTGCCAGCACCCGGGGGCGTAATGAAAAACTGTTTTTT
TRBD1,TRBV7-2,few,TRBJ2-1,CASSPTGQGGFEQFF,TGTGCCAGCAGCCCCACGGGACAGGGGGGCTTTGAGCAGTTCTTC
TRBD1,TRBV10-3,few,TRBJ2-3,CATGQGAQGGDTQYF,TGTGCCACCGGGCAGGGGGCCCAGGGAGGAGATACGCAGTATTTT
.,TRBV5-6,.,TRBJ2-3,CASSRTPKGEKRFF,TGTGCCAGCAGTAGGACGCCGAAGGGCGAAAAACGGTTTTTT
.,TRBV20-1,few,TRBJ2-1,CSANALRVRGKQFF,TGCAGTGCTAACGCTCTCAGGGTGAGGGGGAAGCAGTTCTTC
.,TRBV6-5,.,TRBJ1-2,CASSYTGLIQLDGYTF,TGTGCCAGCAGTTACACGGGACTGATCCAGCTGGATGGCTACACCTTC
.,TRBV19,.,TRBJ2-4,CASSVQMGGAKNIQYF,TGTGCCAGTAGTGTACAAATGGGGGGAGCCAAAAACATTCAGTACTTC
.,TRBV13,.,TRBJ2-3,CATQPDSADTQYF,TGTGCCACTCAACCGGACAGCGCAGATACGCAGTATTTT
.,TRBV7-9,.,TRBJ2-5,CASSSWDKFQETQYF,TGTGCCAGCAGCTCCTGGGACAAGTTCCAAGAGACCCAGTACTTC
TRBD1,TRBV29-1,few,TRBJ1-2,CSVGPQGRRGYTF,TGCAGCGTTGGCCCACAGGGGAGACGGGGCTACACCTTC
.,TRBV7-9,.,TRBJ2-1,CASSLGFDNEQFF,TGTGCCAGCAGCTTAGGATTTGACAATGAGCAGTTCTTC
.,TRBV3-1,.,TRBJ2-1,CASSATVNGYNEQFF,TGTGCCAGCAGTGCTACAGTCAACGGGTACAATGAGCAGTTCTTC
TRBD1,TRBV4-1,.,TRBJ1-1,CASSNTGDEAFF,TGCGCCAGCAGCAATACAGGGGATGAAGCTTTCTTT
.,TRBV19,.,TRBJ2-7,CASSMSLEKQGFYEQYF,TGTGCCAGTAGTATGTCCCTCGAAAAACAGGGTTTCTACGAGCAGTACTTC
TRBD2,TRBV5-6,.,TRBJ2-7,CASSSLAGEVDEQYF,TGTGCCAGCAGCTCGCTAGCGGGGGAAGTCGACGAGCAGTACTTC
.,TRBV12-5,once,TRBJ2-2,CASGRQTANTGELFF,TGTGCTAGTGGCCGGCAAACAGCGAACACCGGGGAGCTGTTTTTT
.,TRBV4-3,.,TRBJ1-4,CASSQDPGATNEKLFF,TGCGCCAGCAGCCAAGATCCGGGGGCAACTAATGAAAAACTGTTTTTT
.,TRBV5-1,.,TRBJ1-2,CASSLDPGWDYGYTF,TGCGCCAGCAGCTTGGATCCAGGGTGGGACTATGGCTACACCTTC
.,TRBV4-1,.,TRBJ1-6,CASSQDYRVGHNSPLHF,TGCGCCAGCAGCCAAGATTATAGGGTAGGGCATAATTCACCCCTCCACTTT